Following are 13 T cell receptor beta chains from one sample sequenced in a study of shared clonotypes between healthy human individuals (dated by TCRdb to the early 2020s). Libraries were constructed by the immunoSEQ multiplex PCR assay. Entries here come from immuneACCESS through TCRdb and include only in-frame sequences with V and J called. Some clones fail to appear in such tables; in the studies checked, an unresolved V gene covers under half of the shortfall, and the cause of the remainder is unknown. The sample contains almost 750,000 clones, approximately 72% of them found a single time. Jointly, the top ten make up about 1.8% of the sample. The specimen was memory CD4+ T cells sorted from blood. Sample cell subset or site, as interpreted from the label and publication: CD45RA-negative fraction. The source is a woman aged 25-40 years in good health.

The rearrangement joins TRBV4-1 to TRBJ2-3; the D is unclear. The germline V gene has CDR1 MGHRA and CDR2 YSYEKL. The V end lost 3 bases, the J end lost 5 bases, and 12 bases lay between the germline ends. The CDR3 consists of 14 residues. CDR3 residues: CASSHPPRQDTQYF. DNA for the CDR3: TGCGCCAGCAGCCATCCCCCCCGCCAAGATACGCAGTATTTT.

Regarding this clone: Other DNA sequences within the sample encode an identical CDR3. The rearrangement uses TRBV11-2 and TRBJ2-1; TRBD2 agrees at 8 bases. Unmatched junction bases numbered 9, after V lost 5 bases and J lost 3 bases. From germline, CDR1 is SGHAT and CDR2 FQNNGV. The CDR3 covers 16 residues. As DNA, the CDR3 is TGTGCCAGCAGCCCCCGGCTAGCGGGCGTCTACAATGAGCAGTTCTTC. This encodes CASSPRLAGVYNEQFF.

V is TRBV5-1 and J is TRBJ1-2; D is unresolved. The CDR3 spans 14 residues. V gave up 0 bases and J gave up 8 bases, with 14 bases separating them. Germline lookup yields CDR1 SGHRS and CDR2 YFSETQ. The DNA for the CDR3 is TGCGCCAGCAGCTTGGGGACCCCTGGGAGGGGCTACACCTTC. Residues: CASSLGTPGRGYTF.

The CDR3 DNA reads TGTGCCAGTAGGAAAACAACTAATGAAAAACTGTTTTTT. It codes for CASRKTTNEKLFF. The chain links TRBV19 to TRBJ1-4; D unclear. The V end lost 6 bases, the J end lost 0 bases, and 5 bases lay between the germline ends. The CDR3 spans 13 residues. Germline CDR1 reads LNHDA; CDR2 reads SQIVND (reference sequence).

As regards this clone: Additional DNA sequences in this sample encode the identical CDR3. The chain employs TRBV19 and TRBJ2-3; D is uncertain. Germline values: CDR1 LNHDA, CDR2 SQIVND (reference sequence). Trimming pared 7 bases from V and 2 bases from J, leaving 4 bases between. This CDR3 comprises 11 residues. The CDR3 region is CASTNTDTQYF. The CDR3 DNA sequence: TGTGCCAGTACCAACACAGATACGCAGTATTTT.

The genes are TRBV2 and TRBJ2-2; 11 bases agree with TRBD1. CDR1 is SNHLY and CDR2 is FYNNEI in the germline V gene. Trimming cost V 4 bases and J 6 bases; bases outside gene matches: 7. The CDR3 extends over 16 amino acids. CDR3 region: CASSAHGTGGAGELFF. The DNA for the CDR3 is TGTGCCAGCAGTGCCCACGGGACAGGGGGGGCCGGGGAGCTGTTTTTT.

The chain has TRBV11-2 and TRBJ2-3, with D perhaps matching TRBD2 (5 bases). This CDR3 contains 14 residues. V shed 5 bases and J shed 5 bases, with 14 bases lying between them. Germline values: CDR1 SGHAT, CDR2 FQNNGV. The CDR3 spells CASSGGPGVDTQYF. DNA of the CDR3: TGTGCCAGCAGCGGTGGGCCCGGGGTAGATACGCAGTATTTT.

The chain carries TRBV18 and TRBJ1-1; TRBD1 aligns across 8 bases. CDR1 KGHSH and CDR2 LQKENI come from the germline V gene. V lost 3 bases to trimming and J lost 7 bases; unmatched junction nucleotides: 7. The CDR3 length is 14 residues. Here the CDR3 reads CASSPLDRADEAFF. CDR3 in DNA: TGTGCCAGCTCACCGTTGGACAGGGCCGATGAAGCTTTCTTT. The variable domain in full, with the rest retrieved from reference TRBV18 and TRBJ1-1, is NAGVMQNPRHLVRRRGQEARLRCSPMKGHSHVYWYRQLPEEGLKFMVYLQKENIIDESGMPKERFSAEFPKEGPSILRIQQVVRGDSAAYFCASSPLDRADEAFFGQGTRLTVV.

V usage is TRBV5-1 and J usage is TRBJ2-1; TRBD2 matches 13 bases. This CDR3 is built from 20 residues. Germline V gene data show CDR1 as SGHRS and CDR2 as YFSETQ. The V gene end was trimmed by 2 bases and the J gene end by 0 bases; junction bases not matched to a gene: 11. The CDR3 DNA is TGCGCCAGCAGCTTCCGACTAGCGGGAGGAAGGGGAGGCTCCTACAATGAGCAGTTCTTC. Amino acid sequence: CASSFRLAGGRGGSYNEQFF.

This chain connects TRBV5-6 to TRBJ2-1; TRBD2 aligns across 11 bases. This CDR3 has 15 residues. Germline-derived CDR1 and CDR2 are SGHDT and YYEEEE. J was trimmed by 4 bases and V by 4 bases; bases with no gene match: 4. CDR3 in DNA: TGTGCCAGCAGCGTTACTAGCGGGGGATACAATGAGCAGTTCTTC. As protein: CASSVTSGGYNEQFF.

Comment on this clone: Other DNA sequences within the sample encode an identical CDR3. The J gene is TRBJ2-5, the V gene TRBV20-1; D is undetermined. The V end lost 4 bases, the J end lost 5 bases, and 5 bases lay between the germline ends. Per germline, CDR1 DFQATT and CDR2 SNEGSKA (reference sequence). The CDR3 covers 10 residues. The CDR3 sequence: CSAKKETQYF. The CDR3 DNA is TGCAGTGCTAAGAAGGAGACCCAGTACTTC.

This rearrangement joins TRBV7-7 to TRBJ2-1; TRBD2 agrees at 10 bases. With V trimmed by 3 bases and J by 9 bases, 8 bases remained unmatched. Germline CDR1 reads SSHAT; CDR2 reads FNYEAQ (reference sequence). CDR3 length: 15 amino acids. The CDR3 loop is CASSFGTSDGGEQFF. CDR3 coding DNA: TGTGCCAGCAGCTTTGGGACTAGCGACGGGGGTGAGCAGTTCTTC.

V gene TRBV7-8 combines with J gene TRBJ1-1, with 11 bases that match TRBD1. The CDR3 runs 16 residues. Trimming cost V 5 bases and J 5 bases; bases outside gene matches: 10. Germline loops: CDR1 SGHVS, CDR2 FQNEAQ. The CDR3 loop reads CASSRARGQGETEAFF. CDR3 nucleotides: TGTGCCAGCAGCCGGGCCCGGGGACAGGGGGAAACTGAAGCTTTCTTT.